This is a list of T cell receptor beta chains from one sample in a study of cytomegalovirus exposure and HLA in healthy donors. The table came from immunoSEQ multiplex PCR; TCRdb's copy has only in-frame clones and leaves some out. The data hold over 80,000 clones, with about three quarters observed a single time. Sequenced: PBMCs. Every receptor here comes from a female donor in good health and CMV-seronegative. Each CDR3 is given with its conserved first and last residue.

V: TRBV9; J: TRBJ1-4; CDR3: CASSTQGAANEKLFF
V: TRBV6-5; J: TRBJ1-2; CDR3: CASSYSSTDSYGYTF
V: TRBV15; J: TRBJ2-7; CDR3: CATSRRDGEQYF
V: TRBV7-9; J: TRBJ1-5; CDR3: CASSLGSGGNQPQHF
V: TRBV30; J: TRBJ2-7; CDR3: CAWKGGGYEQYF
V: TRBV25-1; J: TRBJ2-2; CDR3: CASSPSRGYTGELFF
V: TRBV20-1; J: TRBJ1-5; CDR3: CSARVGQPQHF
V: TRBV6-1; J: TRBJ1-1; CDR3: CASSPGHPEAFF
V: TRBV5-1; J: TRBJ1-1; CDR3: CASSLGRRGTEAFF
V: TRBV14; J: TRBJ1-1; CDR3: CASSHLQGVGTEAFF
V: TRBV25-1; J: TRBJ2-5; CDR3: CASSEYGGPQETQYF
V: TRBV28; J: TRBJ1-2; CDR3: CASRGGRNYGYTF
V: TRBV4-3; J: TRBJ1-5; CDR3: CASSLMVREQPQHF
V: TRBV30; J: TRBJ1-4; CDR3: CALTVTTNEKLFF
V: TRBV7-2; J: TRBJ2-7; CDR3: CASSLRREDDYEQYF
V: TRBV5-6; J: TRBJ2-1; CDR3: CASSRLTSGVTNNEQFF
V: TRBV27; J: TRBJ1-2; CDR3: CASSPDRSAGYTF
V: TRBV10-3; J: TRBJ1-1; CDR3: CAISGLRQNTEAFF
V: TRBV2; J: TRBJ2-2; CDR3: CASSAEGGDTGELFF
V: TRBV25-1; J: TRBJ2-7; CDR3: CASSDKEGTGKVDEQYF
V: TRBV11-3; J: TRBJ2-2; CDR3: CASSLFPDLLAGDTGELFF
V: TRBV6-1; J: TRBJ2-1; CDR3: CASSPLAGGPDEQFF
V: TRBV6-6; J: TRBJ2-2; CDR3: CASSYSAGYTGELFF
V: TRBV5-4; J: TRBJ2-3; CDR3: CASSLGGTYTDTQYF
V: TRBV19; J: TRBJ2-3; CDR3: CASSIGTSGRSDTQYF
V: TRBV5-1; J: TRBJ2-4; CDR3: CASSLAGGSGNIQYF
V: TRBV11-2; J: TRBJ1-1; CDR3: CASSARPNRGIVNTEAFF
V: TRBV9; J: TRBJ1-6; CDR3: CASSVGDSPLHF
V: TRBV2; J: TRBJ2-7; CDR3: CASSPGTDFYEQYF
V: TRBV7-2; J: TRBJ1-4; CDR3: CASSLIPATNEKLFF
V: TRBV6-5; J: TRBJ2-7; CDR3: CASSSDRGRVEQYF
V: TRBV6-1; J: TRBJ2-7; CDR3: CASSEPGGGYEQYF
V: TRBV5-1; J: TRBJ2-7; CDR3: CASSLGQETGQGVEQYF
V: TRBV6-5; J: TRBJ1-5; CDR3: CASSSDRLQPQHF
V: TRBV6-1; J: TRBJ2-5; CDR3: CASTSQAGGETQYF
V: TRBV7-4; J: TRBJ1-2; CDR3: CASSSTIQGGYGYTF
V: TRBV28; J: TRBJ1-1; CDR3: CASSSGLTEAFF
V: TRBV6-5; J: TRBJ1-4; CDR3: CATRLSHATNEKLFF
V: TRBV5-1; J: TRBJ1-1; CDR3: CASSLGVQANTEAFF
V: TRBV7-9; J: TRBJ2-1; CDR3: CASSSREQFF